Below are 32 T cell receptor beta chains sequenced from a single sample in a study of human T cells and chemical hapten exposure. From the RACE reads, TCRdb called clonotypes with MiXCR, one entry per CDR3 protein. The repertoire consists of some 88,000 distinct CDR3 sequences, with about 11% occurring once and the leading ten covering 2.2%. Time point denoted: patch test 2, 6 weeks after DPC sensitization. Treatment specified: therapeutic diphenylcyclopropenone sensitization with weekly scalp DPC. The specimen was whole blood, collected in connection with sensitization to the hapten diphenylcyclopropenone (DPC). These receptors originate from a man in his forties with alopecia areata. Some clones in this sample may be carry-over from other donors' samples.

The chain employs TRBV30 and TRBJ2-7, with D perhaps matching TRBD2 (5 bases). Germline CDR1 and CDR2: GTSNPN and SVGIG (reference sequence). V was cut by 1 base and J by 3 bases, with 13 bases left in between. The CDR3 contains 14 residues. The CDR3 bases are TGTGCCTGGAGTGGGGCCGGGGAGTACTACGAGCAGTACTTC. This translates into CAWSGAGEYYEQYF.

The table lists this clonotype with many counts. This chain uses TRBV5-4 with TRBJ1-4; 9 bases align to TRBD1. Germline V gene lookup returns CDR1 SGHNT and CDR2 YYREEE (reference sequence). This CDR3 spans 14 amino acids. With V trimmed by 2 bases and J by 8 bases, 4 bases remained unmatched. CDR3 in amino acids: CASSLGTGKEKLFF. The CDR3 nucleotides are TGTGCCAGCAGCTTAGGGACAGGGAAGGAAAAACTGTTTTTT.

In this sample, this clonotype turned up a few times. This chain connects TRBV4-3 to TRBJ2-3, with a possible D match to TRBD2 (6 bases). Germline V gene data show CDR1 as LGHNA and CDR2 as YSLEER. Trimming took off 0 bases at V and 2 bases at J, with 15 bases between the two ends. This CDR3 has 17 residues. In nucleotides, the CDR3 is TGCGCCAGCAGCCAAGAGGGGGAGGCTCGGGACACAGATACGCAGTATTTT. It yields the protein CASSQEGEARDTDTQYF.

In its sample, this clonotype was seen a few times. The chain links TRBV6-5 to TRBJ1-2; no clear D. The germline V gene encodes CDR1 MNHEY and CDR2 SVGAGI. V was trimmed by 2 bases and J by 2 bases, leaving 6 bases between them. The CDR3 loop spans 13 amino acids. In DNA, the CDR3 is TGTGCCAGCAGTTACGCGGTAAACTATGGCTACACCTTC. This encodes CASSYAVNYGYTF.

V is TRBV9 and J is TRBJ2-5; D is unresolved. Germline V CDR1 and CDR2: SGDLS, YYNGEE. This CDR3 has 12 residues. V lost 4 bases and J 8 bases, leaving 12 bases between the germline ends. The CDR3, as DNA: TGTGCCAGCAGCCCCCCGAAGGGAACCCAGTACTTC. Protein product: CASSPPKGTQYF.

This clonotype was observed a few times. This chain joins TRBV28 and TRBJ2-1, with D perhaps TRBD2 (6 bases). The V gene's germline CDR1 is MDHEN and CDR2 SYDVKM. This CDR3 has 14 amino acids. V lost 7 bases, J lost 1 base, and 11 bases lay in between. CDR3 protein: CASMGGLSYNEQFF. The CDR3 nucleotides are TGTGCCAGCATGGGGGGACTTTCCTACAATGAGCAGTTCTTC.

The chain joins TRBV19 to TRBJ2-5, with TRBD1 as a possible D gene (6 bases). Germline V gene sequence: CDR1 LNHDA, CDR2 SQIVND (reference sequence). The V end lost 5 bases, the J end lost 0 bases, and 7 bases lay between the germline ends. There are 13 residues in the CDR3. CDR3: CASSPGDQETQYF. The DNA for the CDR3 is TGTGCCAGTAGTCCAGGGGACCAAGAGACCCAGTACTTC.

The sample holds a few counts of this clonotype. The CDR3 sequence is CASSLGTFNEQFF. In DNA form, the CDR3 reads TGTGCCAGCAGCTTAGGGACATTCAATGAGCAGTTCTTC. The V gene is TRBV7-2, the J gene TRBJ2-1; perhaps TRBD1 as D (5 bases). Germline assignment: CDR1 SGHTA and CDR2 FQGNSA. Between the trimmed V and J ends, which lost 1 base and 6 bases, there was a span of 7 bases. The CDR3 runs 13 residues.

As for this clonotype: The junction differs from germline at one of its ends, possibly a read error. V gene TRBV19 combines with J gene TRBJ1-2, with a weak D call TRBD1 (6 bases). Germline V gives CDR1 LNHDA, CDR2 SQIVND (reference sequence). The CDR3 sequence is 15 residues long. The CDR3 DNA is TGTACCAGTTCCTTTGGGGGCGCGTCTAACTATGGCTACACCTTC. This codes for CTSSFGGASNYGYTF. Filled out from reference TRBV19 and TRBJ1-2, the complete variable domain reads DGGITQSPKYLFRKEGQNVTLSCEQNLNHDAMYWYRQDPGQGLRLIYYSQIVNDFQKGDIAEGYSVSREKKESFPLTVTSAQKNPTAFYLCTSSFGGASNYGYTFGSGTRLTVV.

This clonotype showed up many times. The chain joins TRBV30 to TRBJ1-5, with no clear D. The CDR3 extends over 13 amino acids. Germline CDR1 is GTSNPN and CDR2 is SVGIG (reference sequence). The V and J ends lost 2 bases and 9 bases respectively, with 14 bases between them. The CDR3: CAWSPNHRSPQHF. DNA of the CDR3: TGTGCCTGGAGTCCTAATCACCGTTCGCCCCAGCATTTT.

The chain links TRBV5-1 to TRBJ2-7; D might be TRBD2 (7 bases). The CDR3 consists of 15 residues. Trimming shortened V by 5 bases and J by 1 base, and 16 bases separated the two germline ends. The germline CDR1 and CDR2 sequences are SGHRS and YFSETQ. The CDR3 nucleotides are TGCGCCAGCAGTCCCGAGGGGGGACTATCCTACGAGCAGTACGTC. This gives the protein CASSPEGGLSYEQYV.

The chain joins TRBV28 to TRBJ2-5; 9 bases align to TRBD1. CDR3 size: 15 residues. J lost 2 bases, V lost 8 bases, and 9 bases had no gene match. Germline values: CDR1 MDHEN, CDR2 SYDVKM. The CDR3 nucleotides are TGTGCCAGCGACAGGGGGTTAGGATTGCAAGAGACCCAGTACTTC. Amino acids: CASDRGLGLQETQYF. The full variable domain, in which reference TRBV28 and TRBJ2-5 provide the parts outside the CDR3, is DVKVTQSSRYLVKRTGEKVFLECVQDMDHENMFWYRQDPGLGLRLIYFSYDVKMKEKGDIPEGYSVSREKKERFSLILESASTNQTSMYLCASDRGLGLQETQYFGPGTRLLVL.

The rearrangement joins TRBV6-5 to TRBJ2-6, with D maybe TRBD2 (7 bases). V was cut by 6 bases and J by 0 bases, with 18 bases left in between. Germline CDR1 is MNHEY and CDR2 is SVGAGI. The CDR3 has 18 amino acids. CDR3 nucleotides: TGTGCCAGCAGAGACTGGGGGGGCGAACGCTCTGGGGCCAACGTCCTGACTTTC. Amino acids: CASRDWGGERSGANVLTF.

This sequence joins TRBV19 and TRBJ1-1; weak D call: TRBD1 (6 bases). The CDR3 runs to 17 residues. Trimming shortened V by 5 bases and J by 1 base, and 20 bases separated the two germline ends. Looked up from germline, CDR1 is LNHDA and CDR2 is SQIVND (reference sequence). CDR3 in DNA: TGTGCCAGTAGTTTCGACAGGTTCCCAAACGCGAACACTGAAGCTTTCTTT. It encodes CASSFDRFPNANTEAFF.

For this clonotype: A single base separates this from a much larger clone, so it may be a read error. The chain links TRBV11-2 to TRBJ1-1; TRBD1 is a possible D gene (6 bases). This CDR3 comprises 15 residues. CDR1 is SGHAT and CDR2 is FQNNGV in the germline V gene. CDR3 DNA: TGTGACAGCAGCTTAGGGCCGGGGGCGGGCACTGAAGCTTTCTTT. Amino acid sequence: CDSSLGPGAGTEAFF. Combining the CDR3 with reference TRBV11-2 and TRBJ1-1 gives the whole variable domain EAGVAQSPRYKIIEKRQSVAFWCNPISGHATLYWYQQILGQGPKLLIQFQNNGVVDDSQLPKDRFSAERLKGVDSTLKIQPAKLEDSAVYLCDSSLGPGAGTEAFFGQGTRLTVV.

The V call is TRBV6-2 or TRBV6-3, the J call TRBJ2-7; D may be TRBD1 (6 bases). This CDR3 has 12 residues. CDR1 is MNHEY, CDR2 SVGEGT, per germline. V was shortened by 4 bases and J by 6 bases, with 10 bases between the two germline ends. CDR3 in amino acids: CASSSQGREQYV. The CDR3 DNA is TGTGCCAGCAGTTCACAGGGACGCGAGCAGTACGTC.

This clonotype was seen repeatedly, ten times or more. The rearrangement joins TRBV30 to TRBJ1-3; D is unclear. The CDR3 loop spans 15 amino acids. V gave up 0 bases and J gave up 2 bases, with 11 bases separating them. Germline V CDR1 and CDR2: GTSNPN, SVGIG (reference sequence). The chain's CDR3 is CAWSVSGGPGNTIYF. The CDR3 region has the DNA TGTGCCTGGAGTGTATCCGGAGGGCCTGGAAACACCATATATTTT.

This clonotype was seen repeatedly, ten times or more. The CDR3 bases are TGTGCCATCAGTGAGTTGGGACAGCGGGATCAGCCCCAGCATTTT. Its translation is CAISELGQRDQPQHF. The chain is built from TRBV10-3 and TRBJ1-5, with 7 bases fitting TRBD1. CDR1 is ENHRY and CDR2 is SYGVKD in the germline V gene. The CDR3 is 15 amino acids. The V gene end was trimmed by 1 base and the J gene end by 5 bases; junction bases not matched to a gene: 5.

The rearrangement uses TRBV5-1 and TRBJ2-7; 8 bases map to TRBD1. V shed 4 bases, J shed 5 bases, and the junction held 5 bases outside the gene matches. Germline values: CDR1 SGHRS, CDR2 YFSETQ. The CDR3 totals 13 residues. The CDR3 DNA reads TGCGCCAGCAGCCCGGACAGGGTAGACGAGCAGTACTTC. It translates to CASSPDRVDEQYF.

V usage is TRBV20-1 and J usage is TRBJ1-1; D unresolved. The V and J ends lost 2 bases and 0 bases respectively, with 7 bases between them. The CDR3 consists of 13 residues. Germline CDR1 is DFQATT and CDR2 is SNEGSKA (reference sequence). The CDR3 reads CSARPRLNTEAFF. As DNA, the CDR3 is TGCAGTGCTAGACCCAGGTTGAACACTGAAGCTTTCTTT.

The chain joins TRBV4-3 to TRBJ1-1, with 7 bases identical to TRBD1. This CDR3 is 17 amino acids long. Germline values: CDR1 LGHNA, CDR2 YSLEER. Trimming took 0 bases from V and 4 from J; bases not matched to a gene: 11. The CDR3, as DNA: TGCGCCAGCAGCCAAGAGTTTGAGGGGGCGCAGGCCACTGAAGCTTTCTTT. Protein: CASSQEFEGAQATEAFF.

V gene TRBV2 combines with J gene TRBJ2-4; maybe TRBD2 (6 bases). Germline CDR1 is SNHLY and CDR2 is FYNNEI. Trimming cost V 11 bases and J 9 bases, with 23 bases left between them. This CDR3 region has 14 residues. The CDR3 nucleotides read TGTGCCCAGGGATCATCGGGGGATGGCACCATTCAGTACTTC. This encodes CAQGSSGDGTIQYF.

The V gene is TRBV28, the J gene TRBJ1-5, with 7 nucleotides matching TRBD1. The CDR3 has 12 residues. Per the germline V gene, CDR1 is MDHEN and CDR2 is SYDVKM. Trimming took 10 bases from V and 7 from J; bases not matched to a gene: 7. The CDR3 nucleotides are TGTGCCAAATCGCAGGGGGGACAGCCCCAGCATTTT. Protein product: CAKSQGGQPQHF.

CDR3: CASSYSRVKRAKNIQYF. In DNA form, the CDR3 reads TGTGCCAGCAGTTACTCCCGGGTCAAGAGGGCCAAAAACATTCAGTACTTC. The chain combines TRBV6-2 or TRBV6-3 with TRBJ2-4; D is unresolved. Trimming took 0 bases from V and 1 from J, leaving 13 bases between them. Germline CDR1 and CDR2: MNHEY and SVGEGT. This CDR3 is built from 17 residues.

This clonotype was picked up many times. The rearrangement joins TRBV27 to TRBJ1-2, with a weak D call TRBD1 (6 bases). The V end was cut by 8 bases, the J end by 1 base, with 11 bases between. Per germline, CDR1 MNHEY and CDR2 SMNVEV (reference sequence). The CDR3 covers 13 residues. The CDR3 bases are TGTGCCAGCTCAAGACAGGATAACTATGGCTACACCTTC. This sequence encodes CASSRQDNYGYTF.

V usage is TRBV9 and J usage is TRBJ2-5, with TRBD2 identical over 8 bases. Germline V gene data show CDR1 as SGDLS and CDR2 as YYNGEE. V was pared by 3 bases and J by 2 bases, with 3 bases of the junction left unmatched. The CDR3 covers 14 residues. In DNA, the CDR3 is TGTGCCAGCAGCGGGGGGACTAGTCAAGAGACCCAGTACTTC. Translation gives CASSGGTSQETQYF.

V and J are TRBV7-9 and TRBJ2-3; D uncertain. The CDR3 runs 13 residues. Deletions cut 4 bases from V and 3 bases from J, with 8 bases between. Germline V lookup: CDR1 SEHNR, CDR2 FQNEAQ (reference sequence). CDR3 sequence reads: CASSSPLTDTQYF. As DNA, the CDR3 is TGTGCCAGCAGCTCACCTCTAACAGATACGCAGTATTTT.

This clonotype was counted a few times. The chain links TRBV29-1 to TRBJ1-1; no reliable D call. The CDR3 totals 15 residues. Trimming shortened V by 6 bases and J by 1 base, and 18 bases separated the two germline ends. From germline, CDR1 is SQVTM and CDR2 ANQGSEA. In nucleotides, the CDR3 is TGCAGCGTACAACCGGGATCCCGCTCGAACACTGAAGCTTTCTTT. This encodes CSVQPGSRSNTEAFF.

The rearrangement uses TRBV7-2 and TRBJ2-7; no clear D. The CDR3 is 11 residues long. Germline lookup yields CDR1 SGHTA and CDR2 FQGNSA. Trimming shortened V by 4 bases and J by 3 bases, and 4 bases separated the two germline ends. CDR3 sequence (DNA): TGTGCCAGCAGCTCCTTCTACGAGCAGTACTTC. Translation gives CASSSFYEQYF.

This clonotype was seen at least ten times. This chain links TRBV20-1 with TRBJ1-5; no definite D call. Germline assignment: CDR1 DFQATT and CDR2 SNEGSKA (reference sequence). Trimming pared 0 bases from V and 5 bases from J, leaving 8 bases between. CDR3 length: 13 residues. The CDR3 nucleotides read TGCAGTGCTAGAGATTTGGATTATCAGCCCCAGCATTTT. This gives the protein CSARDLDYQPQHF.

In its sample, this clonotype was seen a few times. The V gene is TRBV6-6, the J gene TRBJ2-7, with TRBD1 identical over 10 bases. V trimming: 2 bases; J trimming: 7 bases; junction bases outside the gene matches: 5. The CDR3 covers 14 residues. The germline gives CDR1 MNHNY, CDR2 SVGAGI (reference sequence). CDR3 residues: CASSYQDRGGEQYV. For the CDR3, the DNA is TGTGCCAGCAGTTACCAGGACAGGGGGGGTGAGCAGTACGTC.

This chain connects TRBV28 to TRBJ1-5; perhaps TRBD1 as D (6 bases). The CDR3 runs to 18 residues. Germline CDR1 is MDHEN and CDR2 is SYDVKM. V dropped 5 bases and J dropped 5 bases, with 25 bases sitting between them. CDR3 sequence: CASSNTRPRDKEDQPQHF. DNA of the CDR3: TGTGCCAGCAGTAACACTAGACCCCGGGACAAAGAGGATCAGCCCCAGCATTTT.